One and the same sample provided the 10 T cell receptor beta chains below, sequenced in a study of T-cell memory formation after mild COVID-19. TCRdb fed the 5' RACE reads into MiXCR, producing one record per CDR3 protein. Among about 400,000 distinct CDR3 sequences listed, roughly 26% were seen once. Sequencing was carried out using PBMCs or a T cell subset sorted from them (not recorded which). Receptors originate from an adult woman who had mild COVID-19 (a few samples of this study predate the infection). Cell type and time point are not known.

This chain uses TRBV7-2 with TRBJ1-4, with a tentative D call TRBD1 (6 bases). This CDR3 spans 15 amino acids. Trimming shortened V by 1 base and J by 3 bases, and 9 bases separated the two germline ends. Germline values: CDR1 SGHTA, CDR2 FQGNSA. The CDR3 region is CASSLVTGPNEKLFF. In nucleotides, the CDR3 is TGTGCCAGCAGCTTAGTAACAGGGCCTAATGAAAAACTGTTTTTT.

The chain recombines TRBV2 with TRBJ1-4; the D gene is possibly TRBD1 (5 bases). The ends were cut back, 7 bases at V and 7 bases at J, with 19 bases in the middle. Germline values: CDR1 SNHLY, CDR2 FYNNEI. The CDR3 is 15 residues long. CDR3 sequence reads: CASTPWGTGGEKLFF. CDR3 DNA: TGTGCCAGCACGCCATGGGGAACCGGGGGTGAAAAACTGTTTTTT.

The V and J genes are TRBV24-1 and TRBJ1-2; 7 bases match TRBD1. Per the germline V gene, CDR1 is KGHDR and CDR2 is SFDVKD. The junction had 12 bases not matched to a gene; V was cut back by 4 bases and J by 11 bases. The CDR3 sequence is 14 residues long. As DNA, the CDR3 is TGTGCCACCAGTGACCCCGGGACAGATCTAGCGTACACCTTC. It specifies CATSDPGTDLAYTF.

The chain carries TRBV5-5 and TRBJ2-2; TRBD1 might be the D (5 bases). The CDR3 runs 17 residues. V dropped 4 bases and J dropped 5 bases, with 21 bases sitting between them. Germline loops: CDR1 SGHKS, CDR2 YYEKEE (reference sequence). The CDR3 region is CASSEQGHRYGTGELFF. The CDR3 nucleotides are TGTGCCAGCAGCGAACAAGGACATCGGTATGGAACCGGGGAGCTGTTTTTT.

The V gene is TRBV7-8, the J gene TRBJ2-5, with 7 bases fitting TRBD2. Looked up from germline, CDR1 is SGHVS and CDR2 is FQNEAQ. J lost 9 bases, V lost 2 bases, and 3 bases had no gene match. This CDR3 has 12 residues. This CDR3 reads CASSLSGAAQYF. The CDR3 coding sequence is TGTGCCAGCAGCTTAAGCGGGGCGGCCCAGTACTTC.

A few counts support this clonotype. The chain has TRBV15 and TRBJ2-5; TRBD2 matches at 14 bases. After removal of 4 bases from V and 5 bases from J, the junction contained 6 bases not matched to a gene. The CDR3 consists of 16 residues. Germline assignment: CDR1 LNHNV and CDR2 YYDKDF (reference sequence). The CDR3 here is CATSNWGLAGDETQYF. The CDR3 nucleotides read TGTGCCACCAGCAATTGGGGACTAGCGGGAGATGAGACCCAGTACTTC.

The rearrangement links TRBV24-1 to TRBJ1-1, with D maybe TRBD1 (5 bases). This CDR3 has 17 amino acids. The V end lost 0 bases, the J end lost 1 base, and 14 bases lay between the germline ends. Germline V gene sequence: CDR1 KGHDR, CDR2 SFDVKD. CDR3 nucleotides: TGTGCCACCAGTGATTTGTCTTTGGCAGACAGGAACACTGAAGCTTTCTTT. Amino acid sequence: CATSDLSLADRNTEAFF.

This clonotype appeared a few times. The chain joins TRBV10-2 to TRBJ2-1; TRBD2 agrees at 7 bases. Germline values: CDR1 WSHSY, CDR2 SAAADI. Trimming at V came to 5 bases and at J to 2 bases, leaving 15 bases not matched to a gene. This CDR3 has 18 residues. The CDR3, as DNA: TGCGCCAGCAGTCCTACTCGGGGGAGGGAAGCTCCCTACAATGAGCAGTTCTTC. It specifies CASSPTRGREAPYNEQFF.

The table lists this clonotype with a few counts. The chain has TRBV6-1 and TRBJ2-7; 10 nucleotides line up with TRBD2. The CDR3 loop spans 14 amino acids. V shed 7 bases, J shed 4 bases, and the junction held 7 bases outside the gene matches. Germline CDR1 MNHNS, CDR2 SASEGT. The DNA for the CDR3 is TGTGCCAGCACTCTTTTAGCGGGGGGTTACGAGCAGTACTTC. Translated: CASTLLAGGYEQYF.

The chain recombines TRBV4-1 with TRBJ1-2, with no clear D. This CDR3 has 15 amino acids. V shed 1 base and J shed 3 bases, with 12 bases lying between them. Per germline, CDR1 MGHRA and CDR2 YSYEKL. The CDR3 nucleotides read TGCGCCAGCAGCCAAGTCCCAACCAGTCACTATGGCTACACCTTC. Translating it yields CASSQVPTSHYGYTF.